This T cell receptor beta chain was retrieved from a study of blood T cell repertoires in COVID-19. Study summary: From the United States, Italy and Spain came samples of acute and convalescent COVID-19. Sources were T cells, B-cell-depleted T cells, or PBMCs; the material itself was cDNA or gDNA.

Original handling: Amplifying reference gene primers gave estimates of nucleated cell counts. TCRdb keeps only in-frame clones here, not all; method: immunoSEQ multiplex PCR. Clone size and V and J calls were adopted from that table, with D and trimming inferred from the DNA. The sample carries roughly 150,000 clones, around 81% recorded once. CDR1 is SGHRS, CDR2 YFSETQ, per germline. The J segment lost 5 bases and the V segment lost 4 bases, leaving 11 bases of the junction unmatched. The CDR3 is made up of 15 amino acids. The TCR sequence derives from a man in his sixties or seventies who had recovered from COVID-19. V is TRBV5-1 and J is TRBJ2-7, with 8 bases identical to TRBD2. Material for sequencing was peripheral blood. The CDR3 is CASSVGTSRPNEQYF. The CDR3, as DNA: TGCGCCAGCAGCGTAGGGACTAGTCGCCCTAACGAGCAGTACTTC.